These T cell receptor beta chains were read from a single sample in a study of blood T cell repertoires in COVID-19. Only in-frame clones appear in the TCRdb table, and some are missing; sequencing was by immunoSEQ multiplex PCR. The table has 120,000 to 150,000 clones, over 80% seen once. What was sequenced was PBMCs or T cells enriched from blood (not recorded which). The receptors derive from a woman aged 40 to 49 who had recovered from COVID-19. Each CDR3 is given without its conserved first and last residue.

v_gene: TRBV20-1; j_gene: TRBJ2-2; CDR3aa: SASRRLAGITGELF
v_gene: TRBV6-4; j_gene: TRBJ2-2; CDR3aa: ASSGTNTGELF
v_gene: TRBV6-1; j_gene: TRBJ1-2; CDR3aa: ASSEAFAGTGYGYT
v_gene: TRBV15; j_gene: TRBJ1-5; CDR3aa: ATSRGRDFNQPQH
v_gene: TRBV2; j_gene: TRBJ2-1; CDR3aa: ASLNREGNEQF
v_gene: TRBV11-2; j_gene: TRBJ2-1; CDR3aa: ASIWEVGSYNEQF
v_gene: TRBV4-1; j_gene: TRBJ1-2; CDR3aa: ASSQEAYGYT
v_gene: TRBV15; j_gene: TRBJ1-6; CDR3aa: ATSNYRASPLH
v_gene: TRBV9; j_gene: TRBJ1-2; CDR3aa: ASSAGQGANYGYT
v_gene: TRBV9; j_gene: TRBJ1-1; CDR3aa: ASSVSFGNRGNTEAF
v_gene: TRBV28; j_gene: TRBJ2-1; CDR3aa: ASSFDRDNEQF
v_gene: TRBV7-8; j_gene: TRBJ1-2; CDR3aa: ASSLRDNDYGYT
v_gene: TRBV18; j_gene: TRBJ1-2; CDR3aa: ASSPMDSHTANYGYT
v_gene: TRBV5-1; j_gene: TRBJ2-7; CDR3aa: ASSLAGVGDEQY
v_gene: TRBV2; j_gene: TRBJ1-1; CDR3aa: ATFVGGASTEAF
v_gene: TRBV19; j_gene: TRBJ1-3; CDR3aa: ASSPRTGFSGNTIY
v_gene: TRBV23-1; j_gene: TRBJ1-5; CDR3aa: ALFGPDRVDQPQH
v_gene: TRBV29-1; j_gene: TRBJ2-1; CDR3aa: SVGLAGVGEQF
v_gene: TRBV5-4; j_gene: TRBJ2-3; CDR3aa: ASSSDTSRTDTQY
v_gene: TRBV9; j_gene: TRBJ1-1; CDR3aa: ASRAGGTGGKAF
v_gene: TRBV11-2; j_gene: TRBJ1-1; CDR3aa: ASSKGGGTEAF
v_gene: TRBV7-6; j_gene: TRBJ2-2; CDR3aa: ASSLDAGRAGTGELF
v_gene: TRBV24-1; j_gene: TRBJ1-1; CDR3aa: ATTAGENTEAF
v_gene: TRBV13; j_gene: TRBJ1-1; CDR3aa: ASSLGTNEAF
v_gene: TRBV11-1; j_gene: TRBJ1-1; CDR3aa: ASNQPGAEAF
v_gene: TRBV5-1; j_gene: TRBJ2-5; CDR3aa: ASSPGTAQETQY
v_gene: TRBV3-1/TRBV3-2; j_gene: TRBJ2-7; CDR3aa: ASSRIGTSGRPDNEQY
v_gene: TRBV7-6; j_gene: TRBJ2-1; CDR3aa: ASSPRVQGPYNEQF
v_gene: TRBV19; j_gene: TRBJ1-5; CDR3aa: ASSDREGHQPQH
v_gene: TRBV11-3; j_gene: TRBJ2-2; CDR3aa: ASSKDGEAGELF
v_gene: TRBV12-3/TRBV12-4; j_gene: TRBJ2-7; CDR3aa: ASTDGYYYEQY
v_gene: TRBV5-5; j_gene: TRBJ2-1; CDR3aa: ASSLNFNNEQF
v_gene: TRBV6-2/TRBV6-3; j_gene: TRBJ2-3; CDR3aa: ASSYGLAGESTDTQY
v_gene: TRBV18; j_gene: TRBJ1-5; CDR3aa: ASSPGRDQPQH
v_gene: TRBV5-3; j_gene: TRBJ2-6; CDR3aa: ARSRGQGGNSGANVLT
v_gene: TRBV19; j_gene: TRBJ2-7; CDR3aa: ASSTTGVYEQY
v_gene: TRBV2; j_gene: TRBJ2-5; CDR3aa: ASSGSRQETQY
v_gene: TRBV3-1/TRBV3-2; j_gene: TRBJ2-6; CDR3aa: ASSRKQGNSGANVLT
v_gene: TRBV30; j_gene: TRBJ1-2; CDR3aa: AWTGTNYGYT
v_gene: TRBV19; j_gene: TRBJ1-5; CDR3aa: ASSISGGEDQPQH
v_gene: TRBV10-3; j_gene: TRBJ1-4; CDR3aa: AISELDREEEKLF
v_gene: TRBV6-6; j_gene: TRBJ2-3; CDR3aa: ASSLSPSGGAGDTQY
v_gene: TRBV5-8; j_gene: TRBJ2-1; CDR3aa: ASSLRDRGLNEQF